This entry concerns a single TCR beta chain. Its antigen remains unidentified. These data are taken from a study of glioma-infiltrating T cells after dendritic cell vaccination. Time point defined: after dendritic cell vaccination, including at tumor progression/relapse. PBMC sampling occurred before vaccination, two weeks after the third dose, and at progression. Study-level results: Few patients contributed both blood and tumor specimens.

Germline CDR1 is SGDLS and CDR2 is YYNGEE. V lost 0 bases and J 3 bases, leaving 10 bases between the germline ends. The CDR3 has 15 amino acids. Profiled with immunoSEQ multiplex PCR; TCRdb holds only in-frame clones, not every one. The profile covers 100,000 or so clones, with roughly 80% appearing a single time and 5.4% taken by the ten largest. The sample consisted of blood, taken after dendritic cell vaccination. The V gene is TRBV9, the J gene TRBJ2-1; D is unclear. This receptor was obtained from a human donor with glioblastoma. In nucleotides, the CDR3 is TGTGCCAGCAGCGTAGGCGGAGTCTTCTACAATGAGCAGTTCTTC. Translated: CASSVGGVFYNEQFF.